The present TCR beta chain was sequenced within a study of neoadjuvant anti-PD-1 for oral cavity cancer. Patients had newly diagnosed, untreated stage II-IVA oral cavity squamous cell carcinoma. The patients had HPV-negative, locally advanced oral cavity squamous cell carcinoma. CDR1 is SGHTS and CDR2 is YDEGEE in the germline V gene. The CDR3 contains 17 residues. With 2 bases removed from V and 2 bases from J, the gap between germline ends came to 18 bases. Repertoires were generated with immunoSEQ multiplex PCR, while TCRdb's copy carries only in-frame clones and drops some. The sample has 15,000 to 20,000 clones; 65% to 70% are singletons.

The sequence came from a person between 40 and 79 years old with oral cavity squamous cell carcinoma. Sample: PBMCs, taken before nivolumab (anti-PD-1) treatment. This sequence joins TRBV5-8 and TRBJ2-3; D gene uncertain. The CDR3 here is CASSFGVWQASTDTQYF. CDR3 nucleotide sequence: TGTGCCAGCAGCTTTGGTGTATGGCAGGCCTCCACAGATACGCAGTATTTT.